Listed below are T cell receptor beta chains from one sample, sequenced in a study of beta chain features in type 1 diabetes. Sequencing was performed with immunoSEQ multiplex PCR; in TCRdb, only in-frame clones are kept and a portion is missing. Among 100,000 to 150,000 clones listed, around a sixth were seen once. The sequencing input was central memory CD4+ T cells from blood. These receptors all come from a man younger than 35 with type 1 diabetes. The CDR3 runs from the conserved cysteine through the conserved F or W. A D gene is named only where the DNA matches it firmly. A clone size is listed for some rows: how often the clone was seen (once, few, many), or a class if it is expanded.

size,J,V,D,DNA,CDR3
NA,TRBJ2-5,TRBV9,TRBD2,TGTGCCAGCAGCGTAGGACGGGCTAGCGGGGGAAGAGAGACCCAGTACTTC,CASSVGRASGGRETQYF
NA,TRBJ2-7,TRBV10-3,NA,TGTGCCATCAGTGAGTCCGGGACAAATTCCTACGAGCAGTACTTC,CAISESGTNSYEQYF
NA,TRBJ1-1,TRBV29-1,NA,TGCAGCGTTGTCCGGACAATTAGGGGTGAAGCTTTCTTT,CSVVRTIRGEAFF
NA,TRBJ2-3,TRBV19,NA,TGTGCCAGTACCCCCCCCTACACGGATACGCAGTATTTT,CASTPPYTDTQYF
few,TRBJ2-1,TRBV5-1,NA,TGCGCCAGCAGCTTACTAGGCAATGAGCAGTTCTTC,CASSLLGNEQFF
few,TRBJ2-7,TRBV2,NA,TGTGCCAGCAGTGAAAGGGGTGGGGGCGACGAGCAGTACTTC,CASSERGGGDEQYF
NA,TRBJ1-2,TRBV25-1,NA,TGTGCCAGCGCCCGGGACACCTATAACTATGGCTACACCTTC,CASARDTYNYGYTF
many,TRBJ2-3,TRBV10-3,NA,TGTGCCATCAGTGAGGGGGCGGCAGATACGCAGTATTTT,CAISEGAADTQYF
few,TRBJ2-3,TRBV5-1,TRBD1,TGCGCCAGCAGCCCCGGACAGGGGGCAGGAGATACGCAGTATTTT,CASSPGQGAGDTQYF
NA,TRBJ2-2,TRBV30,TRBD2,TGTGCCTGGAGAAAGGCGGGAGGGAACACCGGGGAGCTGTTTTTT,CAWRKAGGNTGELFF
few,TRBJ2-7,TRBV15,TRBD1,TGTGCCACCAGCAGAACGTCGGGACAGGGCTACGAGCAGTACTTC,CATSRTSGQGYEQYF
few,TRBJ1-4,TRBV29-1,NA,TGCAGCGTTGAAGACCGGGACGGTTATAATGAAAAACTGTTTTTT,CSVEDRDGYNEKLFF
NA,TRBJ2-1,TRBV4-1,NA,TGCGCCAGCAGCCAGACCCCCTCCCTTGAGCAGTTCTTC,CASSQTPSLEQFF
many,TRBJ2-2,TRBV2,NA,TGTGCCAGCAGTGATTTGGCCGGGGAGCTGTTTTTT,CASSDLAGELFF
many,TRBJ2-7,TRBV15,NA,TGTGCCACCAGCAGAGCATTGTTGGGCTCGACCTACGAGCAGTACTTC,CATSRALLGSTYEQYF
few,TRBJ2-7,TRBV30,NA,TGTGCCTGGGCCGAGACCTTCTACGAGCAGTACTTC,CAWAETFYEQYF
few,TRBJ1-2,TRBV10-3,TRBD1,TGTGCCATCAGTGAGTCGAAAGGGACAGGGGGAAGTCGTGGCTACACCTTC,CAISESKGTGGSRGYTF
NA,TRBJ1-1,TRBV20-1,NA,TGCAGTGCCCCACGTAGTTCTGAAGCTTTCTTT,CSAPRSSEAFF
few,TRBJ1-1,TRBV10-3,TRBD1,TGTGCCATCAGCGCCGCAGGGGGGTCCACTGAAGCTTTCTTT,CAISAAGGSTEAFF
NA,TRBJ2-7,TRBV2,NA,TGTGCCAGCAGGAGCTCCTTGGGGGCCTACGAGCAGTACTTC,CASRSSLGAYEQYF
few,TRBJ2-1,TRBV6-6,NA,TGTGCCAGCAGCCTTCGTGAAGCCGGCAATGAGCAGTTCTTC,CASSLREAGNEQFF
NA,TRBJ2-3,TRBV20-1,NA,TGCAGTGCTAGAAAGGACGATACGCAGTATTTT,CSARKDDTQYF
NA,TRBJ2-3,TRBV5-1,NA,TGCGCCAGCAGCTCGGAACCTATTGGGGATACGCAGTATTTT,CASSSEPIGDTQYF
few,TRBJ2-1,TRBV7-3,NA,TGTGCCAGCAGTCTCTCTAGAGGGGTGGTAGGAGATGAGCAGTTCTTC,CASSLSRGVVGDEQFF
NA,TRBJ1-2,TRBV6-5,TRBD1,TGTGCCAGCTGGACAGGGACCGGCTACACCTTC,CASWTGTGYTF